Presented here are 25 T cell receptor beta chains from one specimen sequenced in a study of T-cell reconstitution after alpha-beta-depleted transplantation in children. The authors prepared the TCRbeta library with unique molecular identifiers. TCRdb independently ran MiXCR on the PCR reads; one entry per CDR3 protein. This repertoire shows about 540,000 distinct CDR3 sequences, approximately 20% found once; its top ten account for around 3.3%. Sequenced here: PBMCs from the stem cell graft donor, sampled from the stem cell graft. The receptors derive from a human donor who donated a stem cell graft to a child with acute lymphoblastic leukemia.

The table lists this clonotype with a few counts. V usage is TRBV2 and J usage is TRBJ2-3, with D unresolved. Germline V CDR1 and CDR2: SNHLY, FYNNEI. The CDR3 is made up of 11 amino acids. V gave up 4 bases and J gave up 14 bases, with 13 bases separating them. The CDR3 loop reads CASSGLGGGYF. CDR3 in DNA: TGTGCCAGCAGTGGACTGGGTGGTGGGTATTTT.

The chain recombines TRBV10-2 with TRBJ2-1; D is possibly TRBD1 (8 bases). CDR1 is WSHSY and CDR2 is SAAADI in the germline V gene. The CDR3 contains 15 residues. V shed 11 bases and J shed 4 bases, with 21 bases lying between them. The CDR3 DNA reads as TGCGCCGGCGGTACAGGGGGAGGGGGTTACAATGAGCAGTTCTTC. Protein sequence: CAGGTGGGGYNEQFF.

This clonotype was detected only a few times. The chain has TRBV9 and TRBJ1-1, with TRBD1 matching over 7 bases. The trim removed 4 bases at V and 7 bases at J, leaving 10 bases unmatched. The germline gives CDR1 SGDLS, CDR2 YYNGEE. CDR3 length: 14 amino acids. The CDR3 nucleotides are TGTGCCAGCAGCCCGCAGGGGGGAAGAAGTGAAGCTTTCTTT. This codes for CASSPQGGRSEAFF.

The rearrangement joins TRBV2 to TRBJ2-1, with D perhaps matching TRBD1 (6 bases). Germline CDR1 and CDR2: SNHLY and FYNNEI. V lost 7 bases and J 8 bases, leaving 15 bases between the germline ends. CDR3 length: 13 residues. The CDR3 DNA sequence: TGTGCCAGCAACCTACAGGGAACCGATGAGCAGTTCTTC. Encoded protein: CASNLQGTDEQFF.

CDR3 sequence reads: CASTPYDTGELFF. In DNA form, the CDR3 reads TGTGCCAGCACCCCCTACGACACCGGGGAGCTGTTTTTT. V and J are TRBV27 and TRBJ2-2; D is undetermined. CDR3 size: 13 residues. Germline CDR1 is MNHEY and CDR2 is SMNVEV (reference sequence). The V end lost 7 bases, the J end lost 3 bases, and 9 bases lay between the germline ends.

The V and J genes are TRBV11-1 and TRBJ2-1; D is perhaps TRBD1 or TRBD2 (5 bases each). The CDR3 covers 16 residues. The ends were cut back, 3 bases at V and 3 bases at J, with 15 bases in the middle. Germline CDR1 and CDR2: SGHAT and FQDESV (reference sequence). The CDR3 DNA follows: TGTGCCAGCAGCTTTGGGACCGCCGATTTCTACAATGAGCAGTTCTTC. Translating it yields CASSFGTADFYNEQFF.

DNA of the CDR3: TGTGCCAGCAGCATACCCATTACGAACACTGAAGCTTTCTTT. Translating it yields CASSIPITNTEAFF. The rearrangement joins TRBV7-9 to TRBJ1-1; D not certain. Germline assignment: CDR1 SEHNR and CDR2 FQNEAQ (reference sequence). Trimming pared 5 bases from V and 1 base from J, leaving 11 bases between. CDR3 size: 14 residues.

V usage is TRBV6-5 and J usage is TRBJ1-6; TRBD1 agrees at 10 bases. V shed 2 bases, J shed 0 bases, and the junction held 7 bases outside the gene matches. Per the germline V gene, CDR1 is MNHEY and CDR2 is SVGAGI. This CDR3 is 19 amino acids long. CDR3 in DNA: TGTGCCAGCAGTTACCTGGGACAGGGGATAAGCTCCTATAATTCACCCCTCCACTTT. This sequence encodes CASSYLGQGISSYNSPLHF.

This clonotype has just one count. The V call is TRBV6-1, the J call TRBJ1-1; D remains ambiguous. The ends were cut back, 6 bases at V and 9 bases at J, with 14 bases in the middle. CDR3 length equals 12 residues. Per germline, CDR1 MNHNS and CDR2 SASEGT. CDR3 nucleotide sequence: TGTGCCAGCAGGACGCTTCTGGGGAAAGCTTTCTTT. Translating gives CASRTLLGKAFF.

This clonotype was counted only a few times. This chain connects TRBV4-1 to TRBJ2-4; a weak D match, TRBD1 (6 bases). V was shortened by 2 bases and J by 7 bases, with 6 bases between the two germline ends. Germline V CDR1 and CDR2: MGHRA, YSYEKL. CDR3 size: 12 residues. This CDR3 is CASSQTGNIQYF. CDR3 bases: TGCGCCAGCAGCCAAACAGGGAACATTCAGTACTTC.

The chain is built from TRBV6-4 and TRBJ2-1; 10 bases are a match to TRBD2. Germline V gene sequence: CDR1 MRHNA, CDR2 SNTAGT. Trimming cost V 0 bases and J 7 bases; bases outside gene matches: 3. The length of the CDR3 is 15 residues. CDR3 coding DNA: TGTGCCAGCAGTGACTCTTCTAGCGGGGGAAATGAGCAGTTCTTC. It specifies CASSDSSSGGNEQFF.

In this sample, this clonotype turned up a few times. The rearrangement links TRBV6-5 to TRBJ2-7; possibly TRBD1 for D (5 bases). The CDR3 is made up of 15 amino acids. CDR1 MNHEY and CDR2 SVGAGI come from the germline V gene. Trimming removed 4 bases from V and 1 base from J, with 14 bases in between. CDR3 sequence (DNA): TGTGCCAGCAGTTCCCCCGGCAGGGCATCCTACGAGCAGTACTTC. Translated, it gives CASSSPGRASYEQYF.

This clonotype was seen more than once but under ten times. The gene calls are TRBV4-1 and TRBJ1-2, with 7 bases identical to TRBD1. The CDR3 has 14 residues. J was trimmed by 8 bases and V by 2 bases; bases with no gene match: 8. Per the germline V gene, CDR1 is MGHRA and CDR2 is YSYEKL. The CDR3 nucleotides read TGCGCCAGCAGCCAACCACGGGAGGGGGCCGGCTACACCTTC. As protein: CASSQPREGAGYTF.

The chain is built from TRBV5-6 and TRBJ1-6; D is unresolved. V shed 5 bases and J shed 8 bases, with 14 bases lying between them. The germline V gene encodes CDR1 SGHDT and CDR2 YYEEEE. The CDR3 loop spans 14 amino acids. For the CDR3, the DNA is TGTGCCAGCAGTTTCCCGGTTGCGGATTCACCCCTCCACTTT. As protein: CASSFPVADSPLHF.

This clonotype rates as medium-sized. V usage is TRBV29-1 and J usage is TRBJ1-1; TRBD1 matches 7 bases. CDR1 and CDR2 (germline): SQVTM, ANQGSEA. The J segment lost 1 base and the V segment lost 4 bases, leaving 0 bases of the junction unmatched. This CDR3 has 12 residues. DNA of the CDR3: TGCAGCGTTGGGACAGGGAACACTGAAGCTTTCTTT. It specifies CSVGTGNTEAFF.

This clonotype showed up just a few times. One end of the junction fails to match germline, which may point to a read error. The chain joins TRBV2 to TRBJ2-1; D might be TRBD1 (6 bases). There are 13 residues in the CDR3. Germline CDR1 reads SNHLY; CDR2 reads FYNNEI. DNA of the CDR3: TGTGCCAGCAGGGAAGGGGGAAGAGATGAGCAGTTCTTC. It is translated as CASREGGRDEQFF.

A single count supports this clonotype. The chain is built from TRBV20-1 and TRBJ2-1; the D is unclear. The CDR3 is 13 amino acids. V lost 3 bases to trimming and J lost 5 bases, with 11 bases between them. Germline V gene data show CDR1 as DFQATT and CDR2 as SNEGSKA (reference sequence). The CDR3 nucleotides read TGCAGTGCTAGGGCTAGGCATAACAATGAGCAGTTCTTC. Encoded protein: CSARARHNNEQFF.

The chain combines TRBV18 with TRBJ1-1, with a weak D call TRBD1 (5 bases). Trimming left V 5 bases short and J 3 bases short, with 13 bases between. CDR3 size: 14 residues. Germline V gene lookup returns CDR1 KGHSH and CDR2 LQKENI. This chain's CDR3 is CASSNRRVHTEAFF. The CDR3 DNA sequence: TGTGCCAGCTCAAACCGCAGGGTGCACACTGAAGCTTTCTTT.

The V call is TRBV9, the J call TRBJ2-2, with 12 bases aligning to TRBD2. Per germline, CDR1 SGDLS and CDR2 YYNGEE. This CDR3 is 17 amino acids long. Trimming cost V 4 bases and J 8 bases; bases outside gene matches: 12. The CDR3 sequence: CASSPSFGTSGLGELFF. For the CDR3, the DNA is TGTGCCAGCAGCCCTTCCTTCGGGACTAGCGGGTTGGGGGAGCTGTTTTTT.

V gene TRBV7-9 combines with J gene TRBJ2-7, with D maybe TRBD1 (6 bases). The length of the CDR3 is 14 residues. Trimming removed 1 base at V and 5 bases at J, with 12 bases between. The germline V gene encodes CDR1 SEHNR and CDR2 FQNEAQ (reference sequence). CDR3 protein: CASSLGQGLDEQYF. The DNA of the CDR3 is TGTGCCAGCAGCTTAGGGCAGGGGCTGGACGAGCAGTACTTC.

The chain carries TRBV19 and TRBJ1-2, with D hard to call. Per germline, CDR1 LNHDA and CDR2 SQIVND (reference sequence). V lost 3 bases to trimming and J lost 6 bases, with 17 bases between them. The CDR3 spans 15 residues. In nucleotides, the CDR3 is TGTGCCAGTAGTATTTTGGGGTACTTCTCCGATGGCTACACCTTC. Translated, it gives CASSILGYFSDGYTF. Looking up the rest from reference TRBV19 and TRBJ1-2 gives the full variable domain: DGGITQSPKYLFRKEGQNVTLSCEQNLNHDAMYWYRQDPGQGLRLIYYSQIVNDFQKGDIAEGYSVSREKKESFPLTVTSAQKNPTAFYLCASSILGYFSDGYTFGSGTRLTVV.

This clonotype was counted ten times or more. The chain joins TRBV6-5 to TRBJ1-1, with unresolved D. The ends were cut back, 7 bases at V and 2 bases at J, with 8 bases in the middle. The CDR3 is 12 residues long. Germline V gene data show CDR1 as MNHEY and CDR2 as SVGAGI. For the CDR3, the DNA is TGTGCCAGCAAGGAGCTTAACACTGAAGCTTTCTTT. Residues: CASKELNTEAFF.

The sample holds a few counts of this clonotype. The rearrangement links TRBV7-3 to TRBJ2-1; 8 nucleotides line up with TRBD1. This CDR3 comprises 19 residues. Looked up from germline, CDR1 is SGHTA and CDR2 is FQGTGA. After removal of 3 bases from V and 1 base from J, the junction contained 14 bases not matched to a gene. The CDR3 loop is CASSLPRAGGRESYNEQFF. The CDR3 DNA follows: TGTGCCAGCAGCTTGCCCAGGGCAGGGGGCAGGGAGTCCTACAATGAGCAGTTCTTC.

This clonotype was seen a handful of times. V gene TRBV27 combines with J gene TRBJ2-7; the D is unclear. The CDR3 is 15 residues long. The V gene lost 2 bases and the J gene lost 2 bases, with 13 bases spanning the gap. The germline gives CDR1 MNHEY, CDR2 SMNVEV (reference sequence). CDR3: CASSLTTLYPYEQYF. Written as DNA, the CDR3 is TGTGCCAGCAGTTTAACGACTCTCTACCCCTACGAGCAGTACTTC.

This clonotype was seen a few times. The rearrangement joins TRBV25-1 to TRBJ2-7; maybe TRBD1 (5 bases). The V gene's germline CDR1 is MGHDK and CDR2 SYGVNS. V was pared by 7 bases and J by 6 bases, with 10 bases between. This CDR3 is built from 11 residues. The CDR3 here is CASTERGEQYF. In DNA form, the CDR3 reads TGTGCCAGCACCGAAAGGGGCGAGCAGTACTTC.